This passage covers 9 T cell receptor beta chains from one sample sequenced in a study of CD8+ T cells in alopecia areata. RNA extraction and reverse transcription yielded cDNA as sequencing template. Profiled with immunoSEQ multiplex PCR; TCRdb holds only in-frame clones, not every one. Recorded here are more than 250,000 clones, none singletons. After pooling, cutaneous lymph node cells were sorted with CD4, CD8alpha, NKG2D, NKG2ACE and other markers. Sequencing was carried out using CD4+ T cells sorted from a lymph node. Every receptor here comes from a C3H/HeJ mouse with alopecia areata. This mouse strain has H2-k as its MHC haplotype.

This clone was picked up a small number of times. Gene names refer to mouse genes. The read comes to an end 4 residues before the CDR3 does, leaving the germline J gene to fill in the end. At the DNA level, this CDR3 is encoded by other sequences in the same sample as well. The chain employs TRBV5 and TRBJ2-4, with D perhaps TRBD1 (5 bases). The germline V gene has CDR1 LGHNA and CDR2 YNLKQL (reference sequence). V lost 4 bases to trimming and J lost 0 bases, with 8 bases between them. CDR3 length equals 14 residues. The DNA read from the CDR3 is TGTGCCAGCAGCCCCGACAGAAGTCAAAAC. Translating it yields CASSPDRSQN. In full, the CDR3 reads CASSPDRSQNTLYF.

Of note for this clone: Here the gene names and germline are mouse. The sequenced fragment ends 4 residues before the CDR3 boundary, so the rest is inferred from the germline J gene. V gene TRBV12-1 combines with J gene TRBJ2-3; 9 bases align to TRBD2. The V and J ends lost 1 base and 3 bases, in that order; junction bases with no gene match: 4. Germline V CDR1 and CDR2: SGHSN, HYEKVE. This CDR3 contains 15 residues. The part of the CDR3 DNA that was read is TGTGCCAGCTCTCTGACTGGGGGAGAGGCAGAA. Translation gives CASSLTGGEAE. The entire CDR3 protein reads CASSLTGGEAETLYF.

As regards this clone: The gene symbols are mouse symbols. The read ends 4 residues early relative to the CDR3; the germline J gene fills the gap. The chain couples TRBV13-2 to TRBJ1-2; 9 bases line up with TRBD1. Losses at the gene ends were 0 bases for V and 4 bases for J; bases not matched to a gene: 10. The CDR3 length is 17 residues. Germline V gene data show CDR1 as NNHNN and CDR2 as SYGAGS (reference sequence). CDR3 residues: CASGDVPSTGGGSDYTF. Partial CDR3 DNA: TGTGCCAGCGGTGATGTCCCCTCTACAGGGGGCGGCTCC.

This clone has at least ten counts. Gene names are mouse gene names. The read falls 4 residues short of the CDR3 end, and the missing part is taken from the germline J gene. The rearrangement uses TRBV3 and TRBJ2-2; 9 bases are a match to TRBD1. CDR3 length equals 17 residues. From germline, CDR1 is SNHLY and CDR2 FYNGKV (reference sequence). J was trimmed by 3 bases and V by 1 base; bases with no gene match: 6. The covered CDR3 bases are TGTGCCAGCAGCTTAGGTGGGACAGGGAAAGACACCGGG. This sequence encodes CASSLGGTGKDTG. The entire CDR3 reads CASSLGGTGKDTGQLYF.

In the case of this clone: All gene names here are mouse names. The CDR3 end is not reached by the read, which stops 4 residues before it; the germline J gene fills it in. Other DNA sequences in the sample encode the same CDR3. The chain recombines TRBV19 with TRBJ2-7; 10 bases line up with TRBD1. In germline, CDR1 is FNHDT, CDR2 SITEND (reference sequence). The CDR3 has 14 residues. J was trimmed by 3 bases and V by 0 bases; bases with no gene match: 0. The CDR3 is CASSIGTGGYEQYF. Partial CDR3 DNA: TGTGCCAGCAGTATAGGGACAGGGGGCTAT.

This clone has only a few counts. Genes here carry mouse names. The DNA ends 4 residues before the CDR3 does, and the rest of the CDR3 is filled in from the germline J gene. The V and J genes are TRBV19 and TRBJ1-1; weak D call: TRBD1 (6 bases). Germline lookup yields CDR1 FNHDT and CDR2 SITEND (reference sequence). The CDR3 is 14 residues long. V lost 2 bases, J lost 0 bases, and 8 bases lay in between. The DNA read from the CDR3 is TGTGCCAGCAGTATGCCAGGGGCAAACACA. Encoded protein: CASSMPGANT. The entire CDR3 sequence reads CASSMPGANTEVFF.

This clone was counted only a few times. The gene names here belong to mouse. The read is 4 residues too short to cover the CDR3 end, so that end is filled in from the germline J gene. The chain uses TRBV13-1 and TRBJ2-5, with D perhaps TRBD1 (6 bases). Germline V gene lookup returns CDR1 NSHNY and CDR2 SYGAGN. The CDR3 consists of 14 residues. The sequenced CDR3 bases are TGTGCCAGCAGCCCCGGGACACCCAAAGAC. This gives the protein CASSPGTPKD. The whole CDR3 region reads CASSPGTPKDTQYF.

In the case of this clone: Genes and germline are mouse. The CDR3 region is CTCSRDKNSDYTF. CDR3 bases read: TGCACCTGCAGTCGGGACAAAAACTCC. This chain joins TRBV1 and TRBJ1-2; possibly TRBD1 for D (6 bases). The read stops 4 residues short of the end of the CDR3; the missing end is completed from the germline J gene. The CDR3 is made up of 13 amino acids. Germline V gene sequence: CDR1 NSQYPW, CDR2 LRSPGD (reference sequence). V lost 5 bases and J lost 1, with 8 bases in between.

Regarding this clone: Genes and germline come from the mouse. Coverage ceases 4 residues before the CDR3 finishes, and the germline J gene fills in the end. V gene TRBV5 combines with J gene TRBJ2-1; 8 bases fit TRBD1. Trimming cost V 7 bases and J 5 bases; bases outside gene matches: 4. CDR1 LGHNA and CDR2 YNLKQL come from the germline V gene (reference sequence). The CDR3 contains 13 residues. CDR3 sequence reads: CASNTGGDAEQFF. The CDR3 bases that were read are TGTGCCAGCAATACAGGGGGAGATGCT.